Below, 14 T cell receptor beta chains from the same sample are listed, as sequenced in a study of blood T cell repertoires in COVID-19. Method: immunoSEQ multiplex PCR; TCRdb's copy keeps in-frame clones and lacks some. The data show 50,000 to 65,000 clones, 84% seen once. The material sequenced was peripheral blood. The source is a man in his sixties with COVID-19, enrolled during active disease.

The gene calls are TRBV5-1 and TRBJ1-2; 8 nucleotides match TRBD1. V lost 0 bases and J lost 8; bases outside the gene matches: 15. CDR3 length: 17 amino acids. Per the germline V gene, CDR1 is SGHRS and CDR2 is YFSETQ. The CDR3 nucleotides read TGCGCCAGCAGCTTGGTGCCGGGACAGGACAGTAGACGGGGCTACACCTTC. Translation: CASSLVPGQDSRRGYTF.

The chain carries TRBV5-4 and TRBJ1-2, with 7 bases fitting TRBD1. Per the germline V gene, CDR1 is SGHNT and CDR2 is YYREEE (reference sequence). Unmatched junction bases numbered 8, after V lost 5 bases and J lost 4 bases. This CDR3 is 14 amino acids long. CDR3 sequence (DNA): TGTGCCAGCAGGGACGACAGGGATCCCTATGGCTACACCTTC. Residues: CASRDDRDPYGYTF.

The CDR3 protein is CASSLGRGQGSTEAFF. In nucleotides, the CDR3 is TGTGCCAGCAGCTTGGGCAGGGGGCAAGGGAGCACTGAAGCTTTCTTT. This sequence joins TRBV5-5 and TRBJ1-1, with TRBD1 identical over 8 bases. The CDR3 has 16 amino acids. In germline, CDR1 is SGHKS, CDR2 YYEKEE (reference sequence). The V and J ends lost 0 bases and 4 bases, in that order; junction bases with no gene match: 8. The complete variable domain, with remaining parts taken from reference TRBV5-5 and TRBJ1-1, reads DAGVTQSPTHLIKTRGQQVTLRCSPISGHKSVSWYQQVLGQGPQFIFQYYEKEERGRGNFPDRFSARQFPNYSSELNVNALLLGDSALYLCASSLGRGQGSTEAFFGQGTRLTVV.

The rearrangement uses TRBV4-2 and TRBJ1-2; the match to TRBD1 covers 8 bases. The ends lost 3 bases at V and 3 bases at J; junction bases unmatched: 6. There are 15 residues in the CDR3. Per germline, CDR1 LGHNA and CDR2 YNFKEQ. The CDR3 here is CASSHPGTGDYGYTF. In DNA, the CDR3 is TGTGCCAGCAGCCACCCCGGGACAGGAGACTATGGCTACACCTTC.

The chain links TRBV5-1 to TRBJ2-5, with 14 bases aligning to TRBD2. The J segment lost 2 bases and the V segment lost 0 bases, leaving 6 bases of the junction unmatched. The germline V gene has CDR1 SGHRS and CDR2 YFSETQ. This CDR3 is 18 amino acids long. The CDR3 nucleotides are TGCGCCAGCAGCTTGGGACTAGCGGGGGGGCCGGAACAAGAGACCCAGTACTTC. Translated, it gives CASSLGLAGGPEQETQYF.

J is TRBJ1-1 and V is TRBV11-3; 7 bases agree with TRBD1. The CDR3 loop spans 13 amino acids. The V segment lost 0 bases and the J segment 8 bases; nucleotides outside the gene matches: 3. From germline, CDR1 is SGHNT and CDR2 YENEEA. The DNA for the CDR3 is TGTGCCAGCAGCTTAGAGGAGGACAGGGAAGCTTTCTTT. Its protein is CASSLEEDREAFF.

The CDR3 DNA sequence: TGTGCCAGCAGCGCTGGGACAGCTTATAATTCACCCCTCCACTTT. Its translation is CASSAGTAYNSPLHF. J is TRBJ1-6 and V is TRBV9; 7 nucleotides line up with TRBD1. CDR3 length equals 15 residues. Trimming cost V 3 bases and J 4 bases; bases outside gene matches: 4. Germline CDR1 reads SGDLS; CDR2 reads YYNGEE.

The rearrangement uses TRBV28 and TRBJ2-1; 7 nucleotides match TRBD1. Trimming at V came to 4 bases and at J to 5 bases, leaving 2 bases not matched to a gene. Germline CDR1 and CDR2: MDHEN and SYDVKM. The CDR3 length is 13 residues. The CDR3 sequence: CASSSGQNNEQFF. The CDR3 DNA is TGTGCCAGCAGTTCGGGACAGAACAATGAGCAGTTCTTC.

This CDR3 is CASSLTDRAGGYTF. The CDR3 bases are TGTGCCAGCAGTCTAACCGACAGGGCGGGAGGCTACACCTTC. V gene TRBV28 combines with J gene TRBJ1-2; TRBD1 matches 7 bases. V was clipped by 5 bases and J by 8 bases; unmatched bases: 11. The CDR3 consists of 14 residues. Germline V CDR1 and CDR2: MDHEN, SYDVKM.

V gene TRBV29-1 combines with J gene TRBJ2-1, with 9 bases identical to TRBD2. The CDR3 runs 14 residues. V trimming: 8 bases; J trimming: 7 bases; junction bases outside the gene matches: 12. Germline V lookup: CDR1 SQVTM, CDR2 ANQGSEA. CDR3 sequence (DNA): TGCAGCACCAAGGAGATGACTAGCGGTAATGAGCAGTTCTTC. Translating it yields CSTKEMTSGNEQFF.

This clone was picked up a small number of times. The chain employs TRBV7-9 and TRBJ2-7, with 7 bases aligning to TRBD1. This CDR3 region has 14 residues. The V gene's germline CDR1 is SEHNR and CDR2 FQNEAQ (reference sequence). V was pared by 5 bases and J by 4 bases, with 8 bases of the junction left unmatched. This CDR3 reads CASSLTQTGYEQYF. As DNA, the CDR3 is TGTGCCAGCAGCCTAACACAGACAGGGTACGAGCAGTACTTC. Complete variable domain (other parts from reference TRBV7-9 and TRBJ2-7): DTGVSQNPRHKITKRGQNVTFRCDPISEHNRLYWYRQTLGQGPEFLTYFQNEAQLEKSRLLSDRFSAERPKGSFSTLEIQRTEQGDSAMYLCASSLTQTGYEQYFGPGTRLTVT.

This clone came up once. The chain is built from TRBV6-5 and TRBJ2-7; TRBD1 matches 7 bases. V trimming: 2 bases; J trimming: 3 bases; junction bases outside the gene matches: 1. The germline V gene encodes CDR1 MNHEY and CDR2 SVGAGI. This CDR3 is 13 amino acids long. For the CDR3, the DNA is TGTGCCAGCAGTTACCGACAGGGCTACGAGCAGTACTTC. It encodes CASSYRQGYEQYF.

The chain uses TRBV9 and TRBJ2-5, with 8 bases matching TRBD1. This CDR3 has 14 amino acids. Trimming cost V 3 bases and J 3 bases; bases outside gene matches: 4. CDR1 is SGDLS, CDR2 YYNGEE, per germline. The CDR3 spells CASSETGQEETQYF. CDR3 DNA: TGTGCCAGCAGCGAGACGGGACAGGAAGAGACCCAGTACTTC.

Only a few counts were recorded for this clone. This rearrangement joins TRBV3-1 (or the pseudogene TRBV3-2) to TRBJ1-5, with TRBD1 identical over 9 bases. Unmatched junction bases numbered 5, after V lost 5 bases and J lost 3 bases. Germline V CDR1 and CDR2: LGHDT, YNNKEL (reference sequence). This CDR3 contains 15 residues. The chain's CDR3 is CASSWGQGNNQPQHF. In nucleotides, the CDR3 is TGTGCCAGCAGCTGGGGACAGGGAAACAATCAGCCCCAGCATTTT.